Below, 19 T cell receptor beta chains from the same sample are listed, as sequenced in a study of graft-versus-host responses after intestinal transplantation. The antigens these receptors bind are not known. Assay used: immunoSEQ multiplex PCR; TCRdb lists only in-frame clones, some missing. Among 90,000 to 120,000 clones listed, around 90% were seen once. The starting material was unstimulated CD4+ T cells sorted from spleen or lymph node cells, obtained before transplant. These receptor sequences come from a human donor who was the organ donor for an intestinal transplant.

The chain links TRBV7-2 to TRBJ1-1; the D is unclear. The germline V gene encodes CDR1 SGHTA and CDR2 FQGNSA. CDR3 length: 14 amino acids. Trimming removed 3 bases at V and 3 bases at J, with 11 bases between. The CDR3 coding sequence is TGTGCCAGCAGCTTCGGGCGGAAGGACACTGAAGCTTTCTTT. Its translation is CASSFGRKDTEAFF.

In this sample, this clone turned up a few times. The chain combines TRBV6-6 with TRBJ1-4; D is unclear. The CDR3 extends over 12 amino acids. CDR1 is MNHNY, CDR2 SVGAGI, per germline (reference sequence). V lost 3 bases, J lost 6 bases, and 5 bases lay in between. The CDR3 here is CASSYNDEKLFF. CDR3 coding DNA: TGTGCCAGCAGTTATAACGATGAAAAACTGTTTTTT.

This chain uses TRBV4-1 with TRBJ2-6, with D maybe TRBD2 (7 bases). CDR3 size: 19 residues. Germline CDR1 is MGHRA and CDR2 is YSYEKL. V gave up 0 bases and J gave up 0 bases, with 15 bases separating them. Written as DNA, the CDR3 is TGCGCCAGCAGCCAAGAAGGGCGGGGGCGAAACTCTGGGGCCAACGTCCTGACTTTC. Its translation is CASSQEGRGRNSGANVLTF.

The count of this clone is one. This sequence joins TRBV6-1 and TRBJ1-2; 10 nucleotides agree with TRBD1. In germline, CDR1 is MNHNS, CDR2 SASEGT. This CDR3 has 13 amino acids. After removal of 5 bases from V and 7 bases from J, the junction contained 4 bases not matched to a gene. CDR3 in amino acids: CASSRQGARGYTF. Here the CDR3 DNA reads TGTGCCAGCAGTCGACAGGGGGCGCGTGGCTACACCTTC.

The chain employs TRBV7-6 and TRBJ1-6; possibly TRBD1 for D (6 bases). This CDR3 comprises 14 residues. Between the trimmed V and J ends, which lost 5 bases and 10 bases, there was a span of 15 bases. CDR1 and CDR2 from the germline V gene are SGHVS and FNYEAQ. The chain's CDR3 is CASSPTGGGSPLHF. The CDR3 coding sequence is TGTGCCAGCAGCCCGACAGGTGGGGGATCACCCCTCCACTTT. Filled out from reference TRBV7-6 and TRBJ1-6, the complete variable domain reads GAGVSQSPRYKVTKRGQDVALRCDPISGHVSLYWYRQALGQGPEFLTYFNYEAQQDKSGLPNDRFSAERPEGSISTLTIQRTEQRDSAMYRCASSPTGGGSPLHFGNGTRLTVT.

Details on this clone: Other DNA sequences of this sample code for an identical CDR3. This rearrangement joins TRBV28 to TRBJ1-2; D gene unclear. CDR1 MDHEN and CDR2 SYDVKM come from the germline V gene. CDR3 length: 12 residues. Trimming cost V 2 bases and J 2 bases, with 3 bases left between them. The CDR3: CASSLQNYGYTF. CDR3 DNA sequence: TGTGCCAGCAGTTTACAAAACTATGGCTACACCTTC.

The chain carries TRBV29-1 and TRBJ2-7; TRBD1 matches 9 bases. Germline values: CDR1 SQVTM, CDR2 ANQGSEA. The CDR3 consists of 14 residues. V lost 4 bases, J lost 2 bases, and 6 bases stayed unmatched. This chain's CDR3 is CSVGRQGETYEQYF. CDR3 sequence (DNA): TGCAGCGTTGGGAGACAGGGGGAAACCTACGAGCAGTACTTC.

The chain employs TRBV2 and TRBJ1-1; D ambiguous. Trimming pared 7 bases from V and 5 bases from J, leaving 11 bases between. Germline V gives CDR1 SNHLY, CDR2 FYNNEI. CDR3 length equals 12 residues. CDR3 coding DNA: TGTGCCAGCAACCTGCAGTGGACTGAAGCTTTCTTT. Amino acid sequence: CASNLQWTEAFF.

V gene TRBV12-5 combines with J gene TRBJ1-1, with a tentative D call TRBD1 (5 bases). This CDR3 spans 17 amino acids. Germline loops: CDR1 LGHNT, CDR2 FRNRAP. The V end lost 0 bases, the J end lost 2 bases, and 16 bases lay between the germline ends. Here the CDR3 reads CASGLVEKVTVNTEAFF. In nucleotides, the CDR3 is TGTGCTAGTGGTTTGGTAGAGAAAGTGACAGTCAACACTGAAGCTTTCTTT. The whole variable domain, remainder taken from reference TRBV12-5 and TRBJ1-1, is DARVTQTPRHKVTEMGQEVTMRCQPILGHNTVFWYRQTMMQGLELLAYFRNRAPLDDSGMPKDRFSAEMPDATLATLKIQPSEPRDSAVYFCASGLVEKVTVNTEAFFGQGTRLTVV.

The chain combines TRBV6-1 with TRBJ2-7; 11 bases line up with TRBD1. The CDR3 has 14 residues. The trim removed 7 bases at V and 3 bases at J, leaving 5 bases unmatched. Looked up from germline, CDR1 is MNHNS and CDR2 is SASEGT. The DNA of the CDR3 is TGTGCCAGCACCCGGACAGGGGGCGGCTACGAGCAGTACTTC. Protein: CASTRTGGGYEQYF.

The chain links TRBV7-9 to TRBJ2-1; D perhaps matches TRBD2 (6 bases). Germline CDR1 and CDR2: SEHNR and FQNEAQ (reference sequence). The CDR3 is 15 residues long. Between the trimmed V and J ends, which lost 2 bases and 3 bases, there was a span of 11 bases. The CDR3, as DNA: TGTGCCAGCAGCTTAAAATCTAGCGACTACAATGAGCAGTTCTTC. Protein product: CASSLKSSDYNEQFF.

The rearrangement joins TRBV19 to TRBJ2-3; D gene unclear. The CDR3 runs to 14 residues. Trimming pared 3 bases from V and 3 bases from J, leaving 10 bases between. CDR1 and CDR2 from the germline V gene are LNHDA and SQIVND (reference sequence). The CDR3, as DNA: TGTGCCAGTAGTATCTCCATAGGGACAGATACGCAGTATTTT. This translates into CASSISIGTDTQYF.

The CDR3 DNA reads as TGCGCCAGCAGTGGGGGCGCCCCGGGATTATCCTACAATGAGCAGTTCTTC. Protein product: CASSGGAPGLSYNEQFF. The V gene is TRBV10-1, the J gene TRBJ2-1, with D perhaps given as TRBD1 or TRBD2 (5 bases each). With 4 bases removed from V and 1 base from J, the gap between germline ends came to 17 bases. CDR1 and CDR2 from the germline V gene are WNHNN and SYGVQD (reference sequence). The CDR3 contains 17 residues.

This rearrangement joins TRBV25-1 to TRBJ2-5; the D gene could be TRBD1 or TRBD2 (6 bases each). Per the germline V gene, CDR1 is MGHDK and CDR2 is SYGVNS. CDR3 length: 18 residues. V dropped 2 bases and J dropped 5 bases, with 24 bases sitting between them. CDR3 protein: CASSETGTAPGLRETQYF. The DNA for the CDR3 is TGTGCCAGCAGTGAAACAGGGACCGCCCCGGGACTCCGGGAGACCCAGTACTTC.

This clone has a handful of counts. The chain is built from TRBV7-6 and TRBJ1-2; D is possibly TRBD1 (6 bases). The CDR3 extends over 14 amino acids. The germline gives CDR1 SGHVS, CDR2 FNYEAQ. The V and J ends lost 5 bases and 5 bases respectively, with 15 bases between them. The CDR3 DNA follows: TGTGCCAGCAGCCCAGGGGTCTCCTTTTATGGCTACACCTTC. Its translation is CASSPGVSFYGYTF.

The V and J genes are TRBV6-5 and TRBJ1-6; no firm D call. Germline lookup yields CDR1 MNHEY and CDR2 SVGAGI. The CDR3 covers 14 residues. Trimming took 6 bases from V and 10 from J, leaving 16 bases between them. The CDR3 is CASRERGITSPLHF. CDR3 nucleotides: TGTGCCAGCAGGGAACGGGGAATTACATCACCCCTCCACTTT.

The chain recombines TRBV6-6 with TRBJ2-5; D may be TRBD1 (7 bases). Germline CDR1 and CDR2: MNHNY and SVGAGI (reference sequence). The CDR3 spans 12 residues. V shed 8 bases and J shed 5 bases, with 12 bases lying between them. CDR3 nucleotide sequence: TGTGCCAGCGGTTCAGGGGGGGAGACCCAGTACTTC. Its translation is CASGSGGETQYF.

CDR3 sequence reads: CAWRPWGGGGAEAFF. In DNA, the CDR3 is TGTGCCTGGAGGCCTTGGGGGGGAGGGGGGGCTGAAGCTTTCTTT. The chain combines TRBV30 with TRBJ1-1, with a tentative D call TRBD1 (6 bases). Deletions cut 3 bases from V and 6 bases from J, with 20 bases between. The CDR3 consists of 15 residues. CDR1 is GTSNPN and CDR2 is SVGIG in the germline V gene (reference sequence).

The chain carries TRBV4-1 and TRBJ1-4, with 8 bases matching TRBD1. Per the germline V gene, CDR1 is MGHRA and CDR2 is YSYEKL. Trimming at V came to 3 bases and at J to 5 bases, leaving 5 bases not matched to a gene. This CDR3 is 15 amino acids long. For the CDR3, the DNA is TGCGCCAGCAGCCAGTCGGACAGGGTAAATGAAAAACTGTTTTTT. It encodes CASSQSDRVNEKLFF.